This T cell receptor beta chain came from a study of T cell changes during pregnancy in multiple sclerosis. CDR1 and CDR2 (germline): SGDLS, YYNGEE. The CDR3 extends over 15 amino acids. The ends were cut back, 4 bases at V and 5 bases at J, with 15 bases in the middle. Using immunoSEQ multiplex PCR, the repertoire was profiled, and TCRdb retains in-frame clones only, with some absent. Of about 70,000 clones in the sample, about 92% were seen once. The chain recombines TRBV9 with TRBJ1-4; tentatively, D is TRBD1 (6 bases). This material consisted of peripheral blood, taken in the second trimester of pregnancy. The receptor comes from a female donor in good health, enrolled as a control in a pregnancy study. The CDR3 loop is CASSPWDGQNEKLFF. CDR3 DNA sequence: TGTGCCAGCAGCCCCTGGGACGGACAGAATGAAAAACTGTTTTTT.